This T cell receptor beta chain stems from a study of cytomegalovirus exposure and HLA in healthy donors (dated by TCRdb to the late 2010s). Looking at the study overall: According to an earlier analysis of 450 to 650 of the donors, about 170 million T cells yielded 90 million to 130 million unique TCR beta sequences and about 280 Gb of sequence data. To predict cytomegalovirus infection status, the study brought together high-throughput TCR immunosequencing, statistical association of individual TCRs with disease status, and machine learning. The study profiled the T cell repertoires of under 700 subjects by immunosequencing and related them to cytomegalovirus serostatus. Among the roughly 400 genotyped donors, approximately 77% belonged to the genetic ancestry cluster associated with self-reported Caucasian donors. Because of strong linkage in the cohort, roughly five DR-DQ haplotypes were treated as single units for association and clustering. The number of donors typed differed by locus, with 629-630 for A, B, C, DRB1 and DQB1, more than 500 for DQA1, about 610 for DPA1, and about 450 for DPB1. The study was designed to test whether signatures of past pathogen exposure could be identified by cataloging public T cell receptors. Rather than using new phenotypic data, the later analysis identified candidate immune exposures from TCR beta sequences and from how often those sequences occurred across donors. To decide whether each TCR beta V gene segment behaved as functional or pseudogenic, an earlier analysis of several hundred of the donors relied on high-throughput TCR beta sequencing. An early release that covered about 640 HLA-typed donors contained about 290 gigabases of sequencing data and 85 million to 100 million unique TCR sequences. To study patterns of TCR occurrence, a later analysis re-analyzed previously published TCR beta repertoires from hundreds of donors and added high-resolution HLA genotyping. In addition to the first cohort of 666 subjects, a separate validation cohort of 120 different subjects was used. Every discovery cohort repertoire had been produced on one sequencing platform. HLA typing included class I and class II loci at four-digit resolution. Donor age, sex, ethnicity and CMV serostatus were collected together with the repertoire data. Among 398 genotyped donors of the cohort, an average of around 240,000 unique TCR beta nucleotide sequences were sequenced per donor, around a sixth of them non-productive. Genome-wide SNP genotypes for about three fifths of the roughly 670 donors were used in a later genetic analysis, which treated that subset as a discovery cohort.

The cohort was made up of hundreds of healthy bone marrow donors. At the time of sampling, every cohort member was nominally healthy, though immune exposures that went unrecorded were likely present. The donor tested CMV seronegative, placing the donor among the roughly 350 seronegative members of the cohort. A peripheral blood sample was collected from each donor, and TCR beta sequencing was performed on peripheral blood mononuclear cells. Genomic DNA extraction from the blood cell samples was performed with the Qiagen DNeasy Blood Extraction Kit. Library preparation was by the immunoSEQ multiplex PCR assay. The multiplex PCR relied on a mix of 60 forward primers for TCR Vbeta segments and 13 reverse primers for TCR Jbeta segments. Amplification of the CDR3 region of rearranged TCR beta genes was performed with a multiplex PCR assay on genomic DNA. On the Illumina HiSeq System, the amplified TCR beta libraries were sequenced as 87-base-pair reads. In the authors' own workflow: Across the roughly 700 repertoires, a later analysis counted tens of millions of unique TCR beta chains, roughly 11 million of which were shared by at least two donors. A nearest-neighbor algorithm error-corrected the raw reads and collapsed the reads into unique sequences, merging closely related sequences to remove PCR and sequencing errors. Alignment of CDR3 sequences to IMGT reference sequences was used to assign V, D and J gene segments. For a sequence to be retained, at least a six-nucleotide match to both a V gene segment and a J gene segment was required. Rearrangements were classified as productive when the CDR3 lacked stop codons and remained in frame with V and J, and all other rearrangements were classified as non-productive. Following IMGT convention, CDR3 was defined as the stretch from the second conserved V-encoded cysteine to the conserved J-encoded phenylalanine. The earlier analysis of 550 to 650 of the donors excluded any sequence lacking an unambiguous match to a single V gene segment. In an earlier analysis of 587 of the donors, V segments were called functional above 56.7% productive rearrangements and were called segregating when the between-donor standard deviation exceeded 5%. To diagnose cytomegalovirus status from the catalog of TCR beta chain sequences, a statistical classification framework was built. In a later analysis, TCR nucleotide sequences were compared against IMGT/GENE-DB human TR gene sequences so that V and J genes could be assigned. Using the TCRdist pipeline, a later analysis assigned CDR3 sequences along with most-parsimonious VDJ recombination scenarios. In a later analysis, every TCR beta chain was defined by the combination of its CDR3 amino acid sequence and its V-gene family, and reads without a unique V-gene family were dropped. As a way to deal with suspected cross-contamination and a sequencing artifact, a later analysis dropped approximately 590 nucleotide sequences that were highly shared and had low generation probability. In a later analysis, a clonal expansion index was calculated for each public chain from normalized within-repertoire ranks of inferred template counts. Generation probabilities in a later analysis came from a VDJ recombination model fitted to out-of-frame rearrangements, and those results were checked against IGoR. Hypergeometric tests were used in a later analysis to score TCR-TCR, TCR-HLA and TCR-CMV co-occurrence, with a repertoire-size bias correction applied to the TCR pairs. In a later analysis, false discovery rates were estimated by permuting HLA or CMV assignments 20 times. A later analysis grouped co-occurring TCRs with DBSCAN, adding TCRdist sequence similarity when clustering within HLA-allele-positive subsets. For co-occurrence clustering, repertoires with fewer than 30,000 or more than 120,000 public chains were excluded, along with roughly 5 repertoires with anomalous nucleotide sharing. What TCRdb holds here is the immuneACCESS table cut down to in-frame rearrangements. Part of the clones is not present; checked against another copy, under half of the missing clones reflect an unresolved V gene, and the others are unexplained. The V and J calls and the clone size are those of that table, but D and trimming were determined from the DNA. The sample table gives some 140,000 clones. Roughly 1.6% of the sample comes from the top ten.

What the authors observed across the whole study: Specific HLA alleles were associated with 15,000 to 20,000 TCR beta sequences at a false discovery rate of 0.05 in a later analysis. The classifier was reported to diagnose cytomegalovirus status with high specificity and sensitivity in both the original and validation cohorts. A cluster of highly shared sequence variants was judged likely to represent a technical artifact of the sequencing pipeline. The only immune exposure information available for the cohort was CMV serostatus. Because HLA typing was missing for some donors at each locus, association tests included only the typed subset. According to a later analysis, parvovirus B19, influenza, CMV and Epstein-Barr virus appeared linked to several top co-occurrence clusters. The cohort was sequenced for TCR beta chains only, and without alpha or paired-chain data the features that could be detected were limited. Three of the identified cytomegalovirus-associated TCR beta chains were confirmed in vitro to be specific for cytomegalovirus antigens. The study listed 164 TCR beta chains as associated with cytomegalovirus. Compared with equally common non-associated chains, HLA-associated TCR beta chains in a later analysis were more clonally expanded and had lower generation probabilities. In an earlier analysis of some 540 of the donors, most TCR beta V segments appeared in productive rearrangements about 87% or about 30% of the time, broadly matching IMGT annotations. The presence/absence analyses assumed that sequencing depth was roughly uniform across donors, and that assumption may not be true. A later analysis found that TCR association rates varied across HLA loci, with DRB1 alleles showing the most associated TCRs and HLA-C alleles the fewest. A further reported finding was that TCR beta sequences accurately predicted the HLA-A and HLA-B alleles for most subjects in the first cohort. The 87-base-pair reads could not distinguish some IMGT-functional V segments, including TRBV6-2 and TRBV6-3, so those segments were excluded. Assigning TCR associations to individual alleles was difficult when HLA alleles, especially DR and DQ, strongly co-occurred. Most TCR sequences were seen in very few donors, while some public TCRs were found in many individuals. Linkage disequilibrium might explain the correlated functional status among segregating V segments, but an unknown experimental factor could not be excluded. According to a later analysis, most CMV-associated TCR beta chains appeared to be HLA-restricted, and the HLA associations seemed to be driven largely by CMV exposure. It was suggested by the authors that the approach could potentially be generalized to other disease states and immunological phenotypes. Because counts were too low, roughly 17 rarely observed V segments, including chromosome 9 orphons, were left out of the earlier analysis of over 550 of the donors. In a later genetic analysis, a missense DCLRE1C variant was associated with V-gene and J-gene trimming of TCR beta chains, and the association was replicated in an independent cohort. According to a later genetic analysis, donors in an Asian-associated ancestry cluster had fewer N-insertions in productive TCRs than the approximately 610-donor mean.

Note on this clone: The clone's antigen remains unknown.

V is pared back by 7 bases and J by 3 bases, with 19 bases lying between the germline termini. The germline V gene supplies CDR1 SGDLS and CDR2 YYNGEE. The CDR3 holds 15 amino acids from the cysteine to the phenylalanine. Of the read, only the CDR3 DNA is kept; its 45 bases are in frame from base 1. The source of this sequence is a woman aged 40 to 50 in good health and CMV-seronegative. The chain is assembled from TRBV9 and TRBJ1-2; confidence is insufficient to name the D gene. Sequenced input: PBMCs. The sequence in DNA is TGTGCCAGCTCCCCCTCCGGGTCTAAGTACTATGGCTACACCTTC. Its coded protein is CASSPSGSKYYGYTF.